What follows is one TCR beta chain and its context. J was trimmed by 6 bases and V by 6 bases; bases with no gene match: 5. The CDR3 runs 14 residues. Germline-derived CDR1 and CDR2 are LGHNT and FRNRAP. The data originate from a study of glioma-infiltrating T cells after dendritic cell vaccination. Study at large: Between about 2002 and 2012, patients got autologous tumor lysate-pulsed dendritic cell vaccines. Dendritic cells derived from monocytes and pulsed with autologous tumor lysate formed the vaccine.

Primers: 60 V beta forward and 13 J beta reverse. Assay: immunoSEQ multiplex PCR; the TCRdb copy retains only in-frame clones and omits some. This sample has around 62,000 clones, with 80% to 85% found just once. The input for sequencing was blood, taken before dendritic cell vaccination. This sequence originates from a human donor with glioblastoma. The chain joins TRBV12-5 to TRBJ2-4, with TRBD2 identical over 10 bases. The CDR3 sequence is CASGPSGGGNIQYF. CDR3 DNA sequence: TGTGCTAGTGGCCCTAGCGGGGGTGGAAACATTCAGTACTTC.